The following is a TCR beta chain sequence with its context. This entry belongs to a study of OX40 agonist ivuxolimab in advanced cancers. Some clones are missing from TCRdb's copy, which holds only in-frame ones; the method was immunoSEQ multiplex PCR. The repertoire includes about 72,000 clones, about 87% of them detected once, and around 0.96% sits in the top ten. V lost 4 bases and J 2 bases, leaving 16 bases between the germline ends. The CDR3 runs to 16 residues. Germline V gene data show CDR1 as SGHTS and CDR2 as YDEGEE. This sample comprised CD4+ or CD8+ T cells sorted from blood, obtained in a trial of the OX40 agonist ivuxolimab. The chain uses TRBV5-8 and TRBJ1-5; D might be TRBD1 (6 bases). This TCR was sampled from an adult with an advanced solid tumor such as melanoma, head and neck, liver or kidney cancer. The CDR3 loop reads CASSPDGQLRNQPQHF. The CDR3 DNA reads TGTGCCAGCAGCCCGGATGGACAGCTTCGCAATCAGCCCCAGCATTTT.